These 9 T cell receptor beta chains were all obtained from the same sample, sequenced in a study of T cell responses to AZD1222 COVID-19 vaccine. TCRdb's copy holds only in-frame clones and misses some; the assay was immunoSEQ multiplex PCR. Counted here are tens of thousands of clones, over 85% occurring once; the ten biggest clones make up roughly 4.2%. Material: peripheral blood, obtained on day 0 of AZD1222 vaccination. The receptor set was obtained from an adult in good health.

The CDR3 nucleotides are TGTGCCAGCAGCGCCGGGACGGTTAATTCACCCCTCCACTTT. Residues: CASSAGTVNSPLHF. The rearrangement joins TRBV7-3 to TRBJ1-6, with D perhaps TRBD1 (5 bases). CDR3 length: 14 residues. Germline values: CDR1 SGHTA, CDR2 FQGTGA. The V gene lost 5 bases and the J gene lost 6 bases, with 11 bases spanning the gap. Based on the CDR3 plus reference TRBV7-3 and TRBJ1-6, the full variable domain is GAGVSQTPSNKVTEKGKYVELRCDPISGHTALYWYRQSLGQGPEFLIYFQGTGAADDSGLPNDRFFAVRPEGSVSTLKIQRTERGDSAVYLCASSAGTVNSPLHFGNGTRLTVT.

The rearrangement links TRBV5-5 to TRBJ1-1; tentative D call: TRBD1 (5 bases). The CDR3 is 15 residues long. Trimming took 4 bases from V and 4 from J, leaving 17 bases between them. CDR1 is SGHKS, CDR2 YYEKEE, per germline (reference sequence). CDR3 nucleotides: TGTGCCAGCAGCCATCTCGGGGCTGGCATCACTGAAGCTTTCTTT. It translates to CASSHLGAGITEAFF.

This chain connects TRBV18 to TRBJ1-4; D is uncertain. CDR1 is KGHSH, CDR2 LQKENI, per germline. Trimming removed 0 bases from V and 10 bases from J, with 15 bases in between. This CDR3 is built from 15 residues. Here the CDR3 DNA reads TGTGCCAGCTCACCACCCCAGGCTATAACGGCAAAACTGTTTTTT. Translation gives CASSPPQAITAKLFF. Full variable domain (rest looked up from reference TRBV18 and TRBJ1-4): NAGVMQNPRHLVRRRGQEARLRCSPMKGHSHVYWYRQLPEEGLKFMVYLQKENIIDESGMPKERFSAEFPKEGPSILRIQQVVRGDSAAYFCASSPPQAITAKLFFGSGTQLSVL.

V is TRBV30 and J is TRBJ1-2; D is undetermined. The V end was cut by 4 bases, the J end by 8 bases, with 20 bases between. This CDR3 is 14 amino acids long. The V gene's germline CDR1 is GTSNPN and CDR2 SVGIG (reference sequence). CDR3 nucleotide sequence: TGTGCCTGGAACCCCCCCGGTTGGATTCGGGGCTACACCTTC. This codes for CAWNPPGWIRGYTF.

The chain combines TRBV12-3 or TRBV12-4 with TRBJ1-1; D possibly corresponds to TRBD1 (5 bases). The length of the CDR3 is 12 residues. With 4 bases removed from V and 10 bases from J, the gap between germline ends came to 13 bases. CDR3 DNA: TGTGCCAGCAGTTGGTGGGGGGAGGGAGCTTTCTTT. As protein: CASSWWGEGAFF.

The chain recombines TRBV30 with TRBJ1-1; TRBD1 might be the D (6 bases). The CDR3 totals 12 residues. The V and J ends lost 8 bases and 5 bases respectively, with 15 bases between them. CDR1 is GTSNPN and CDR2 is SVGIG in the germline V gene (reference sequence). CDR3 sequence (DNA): TGTGCCATTATTGCAGGGGTAACTGAAGCTTTCTTT. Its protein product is CAIIAGVTEAFF.

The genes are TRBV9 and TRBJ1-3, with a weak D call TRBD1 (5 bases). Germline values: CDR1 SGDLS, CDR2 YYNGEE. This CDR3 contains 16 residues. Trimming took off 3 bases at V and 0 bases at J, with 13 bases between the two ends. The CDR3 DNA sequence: TGTGCCAGCAGCGGATTGAGTAGGGGCTCTGGAAACACCATATATTTT. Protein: CASSGLSRGSGNTIYF.

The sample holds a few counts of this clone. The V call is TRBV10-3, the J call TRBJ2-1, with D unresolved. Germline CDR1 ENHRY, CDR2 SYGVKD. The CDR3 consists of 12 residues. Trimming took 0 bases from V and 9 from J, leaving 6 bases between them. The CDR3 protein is CAISESLLEQFF. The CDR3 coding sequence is TGTGCCATCAGTGAGTCCCTACTTGAGCAGTTCTTC.

CDR3 sequence: CATSDLRGVNYNEQFF. CDR3 coding DNA: TGTGCCACCAGTGATTTAAGGGGGGTAAACTACAATGAGCAGTTCTTC. The rearrangement links TRBV24-1 to TRBJ2-1, with D perhaps TRBD1 or TRBD2 (6 bases each). The CDR3 has 16 residues. Germline CDR1 KGHDR, CDR2 SFDVKD. The ends were cut back, 1 base at V and 3 bases at J, with 12 bases in the middle.